The source of this TCR beta chain is a study of T-cell memory formation after mild COVID-19. CDR3 size: 15 residues. Germline CDR1 and CDR2: MDHEN and SYDVKM. The TCR alpha and TCR beta cDNA libraries, bearing sample barcodes and UMIs, were generated by 5'RACE using constant-segment primers. TCRdb independently ran MiXCR on the 5' RACE reads; one entry per CDR3 protein. The table lists around 340,000 distinct CDR3 sequences, roughly an eighth of them singletons. This clonotype showed up just a few times. The junction departs from germline at one end; a sequencing error may be responsible. V gene TRBV28 combines with J gene TRBJ1-5, with D perhaps TRBD1 (5 bases). This sequence was found in a man aged 18 to 29 who had mild COVID-19 (a few samples of this study predate the infection). Cell type and time point are not known. Input material: PBMCs or a T cell subset sorted from them (not recorded which). The CDR3 DNA reads TGTGCCGGCAGCCGGGACGTACGTGGCAATCAGCCCCAGCATTTT. Translating it yields CAGSRDVRGNQPQHF.